Below are 10 T cell receptor beta chains sequenced from a single sample in a study of PD-1 blockade in classical Hodgkin lymphoma. Sequencing was performed with immunoSEQ multiplex PCR; in TCRdb, only in-frame clones are kept and a portion is missing. This table has 30,000 or so clones, about four fifths appearing once. Described time point: cycle 4 day 1 (C4D1), after 6 weeks of nivolumab. All patients relapsed after autologous stem cell transplantation, and brentuximab vedotin exposure varied. CD4+ T cells were purified from thawed PBMCs by magnetic negative selection. The sequenced sample was CD4+ T cells from blood, obtained before the fourth cycle of nivolumab. The receptors originated from a human donor with classical Hodgkin lymphoma.

This clone was seen only once. The V call is TRBV6-6, the J call TRBJ2-2; 9 nucleotides match TRBD1. Germline-derived CDR1 and CDR2 are MNHNY and SVGAGI (reference sequence). Losses at the gene ends were 11 bases for V and 3 bases for J; bases not matched to a gene: 7. The CDR3 runs to 14 residues. This CDR3 is CAGRGQGYTGELFF. The CDR3 nucleotides read TGTGCCGGAAGAGGACAGGGGTACACCGGGGAGCTGTTTTTT.

This sequence joins TRBV5-1 and TRBJ1-1; D remains ambiguous. CDR3 length: 14 residues. Trimming cost V 3 bases and J 0 bases, with 9 bases left between them. Per germline, CDR1 SGHRS and CDR2 YFSETQ. As DNA, the CDR3 is TGCGCCAGCAGCTCGTTCAGCATGAACACTGAAGCTTTCTTT. Translating gives CASSSFSMNTEAFF.

The chain employs TRBV5-1 and TRBJ2-1; 7 nucleotides agree with TRBD1. Germline V gives CDR1 SGHRS, CDR2 YFSETQ. This CDR3 contains 15 residues. V lost 4 bases and J lost 2; bases outside the gene matches: 6. CDR3 coding DNA: TGCGCCAGCAGCCCCACAGGGGCTGCCTACAATGAGCAGTTCTTC. Translated: CASSPTGAAYNEQFF. Together with reference TRBV5-1 and TRBJ2-1, the CDR3 gives the full variable domain: KAGVTQTPRYLIKTRGQQVTLSCSPISGHRSVSWYQQTPGQGLQFLFEYFSETQRNKGNFPGRFSGRQFSNSRSEMNVSTLELGDSALYLCASSPTGAAYNEQFFGPGTRLTVL.

This chain links TRBV5-1 with TRBJ2-3, with D perhaps given as TRBD1 or TRBD2 (5 bases each). The germline CDR1 and CDR2 sequences are SGHRS and YFSETQ. V was cut by 4 bases and J by 4 bases, with 13 bases left in between. This CDR3 region has 14 residues. The CDR3 region has the DNA TGCGCCAGCAGCCTGGGACGGGCATCAGATACGCAGTATTTT. This gives the protein CASSLGRASDTQYF.

V is TRBV7-3 and J is TRBJ2-2; TRBD1 is a possible D gene (5 bases). Trimming took 4 bases from V and 7 from J, leaving 7 bases between them. CDR1 SGHTA and CDR2 FQGTGA come from the germline V gene. CDR3 size: 12 residues. The CDR3 sequence: CASSSQGGELFF. As DNA, the CDR3 is TGTGCCAGCAGCTCCCAGGGCGGGGAGCTGTTTTTT.

This rearrangement joins TRBV5-1 to TRBJ2-7; 12 bases align to TRBD1. Germline lookup yields CDR1 SGHRS and CDR2 YFSETQ. Trimming took 2 bases from V and 6 from J; bases not matched to a gene: 6. CDR3 length: 15 amino acids. The CDR3 nucleotides read TGCGCCAGCAGCTTACCGGGACAGGGGGCATTCGAGCAGTACTTC. Protein sequence: CASSLPGQGAFEQYF.

DNA for the CDR3: TGCGCCAGCAGCTTGTTAGGGGTGGCCGAGCAGTACTTC. As protein: CASSLLGVAEQYF. The rearrangement links TRBV5-1 to TRBJ2-7, with a tentative D call TRBD1 (5 bases). This CDR3 contains 13 residues. Germline CDR1 reads SGHRS; CDR2 reads YFSETQ. Trimming left V 1 base short and J 6 bases short, with 11 bases between.

The chain uses TRBV11-2 and TRBJ2-5; perhaps TRBD2 as D (7 bases). V was pared by 8 bases and J by 5 bases, with 12 bases between. This CDR3 comprises 12 residues. Per the germline V gene, CDR1 is SGHAT and CDR2 is FQNNGV. The CDR3 spells CASGGAYETQYF. The CDR3 bases are TGTGCCAGCGGGGGGGCTTATGAGACCCAGTACTTC.

The chain has TRBV7-9 and TRBJ2-3, with unresolved D. The CDR3 runs to 13 residues. Trimming shortened V by 1 base and J by 6 bases, and 8 bases separated the two germline ends. Germline V gene lookup returns CDR1 SEHNR and CDR2 FQNEAQ (reference sequence). The CDR3 DNA sequence: TGTGCCAGCAGCTTAGTGAATGCTGATACGCAGTATTTT. It yields the protein CASSLVNADTQYF.

This clone was recorded a few times. The genes are TRBV6-6 and TRBJ2-7, with 10 bases identical to TRBD1. The V gene's germline CDR1 is MNHNY and CDR2 SVGAGI (reference sequence). The CDR3 has 14 amino acids. V lost 0 bases to trimming and J lost 6 bases; unmatched junction nucleotides: 2. CDR3 region: CASSYSGQGSEQYF. For the CDR3, the DNA is TGTGCCAGCAGTTACTCGGGACAGGGGAGCGAGCAGTACTTC.